This TCR beta chain was sequenced during a study of circulating CD8 cells and anti-PD-1 response in melanoma. Across the whole study: About 55% of the 13 melanoma patients received first-line anti-PD-1 therapy. Study results and limitations: Generally, no replicate experiments were performed.

TCR libraries were prepared from approximately 15 ng of total RNA with the QIAseq Immune Repertoire TCR panel. TCRdb fed the reads into MiXCR, producing one record per CDR3 protein. The repertoire holds about 390 distinct CDR3 sequences, with roughly 6.3% as singletons. This clonotype is labeled as large. Its antigen is currently unknown. Live CD3+CD8+TCRalphabeta+ cells were sorted into four subsets by PD-1 and/or TIGIT. The CDR3 has 14 amino acids. V lost 2 bases and J lost 5, with 13 bases in between. Germline CDR1 LGHNA, CDR2 YNFKEQ. This sequence originates from a human donor with melanoma. Specimen: CD8+ T cells from PBMCs, collected at baseline or after one month of anti-PD-1 therapy (not recorded which). The genes are TRBV4-2 and TRBJ2-7; tentatively, D is TRBD1 (5 bases). The CDR3 nucleotides read TGTGCCAGCAGCCAAATCGCAGGGCCGCACGAGCAGTACTTC. It codes for CASSQIAGPHEQYF.